A single TCR beta chain is shown here with its context. Its antigen remains unidentified. This sample was taken from a study of post-analysis software for immune sequencing data. Study-level points and caveats: Comparison with controls showed significantly lower normalized Chao1 diversity in multiple sclerosis patients. In patients, about 5 TRBV segments were more frequent than in controls, with TRBV5-6, TRBV5-1 and TRBV20-1 among them.

cDNA libraries for TCR beta contained unique molecular identifiers. MiXCR, applied by TCRdb to the PCR reads, yields one record per CDR3 protein. The sample includes some 800,000 distinct CDR3 sequences, under 60% of them seen just once. Germline CDR1 reads SGHTA; CDR2 reads FQGNSA. This CDR3 is built from 18 residues. Germline trimming cut 1 base from V and 4 bases from J; bases unmatched to any gene: 12. The rearrangement joins TRBV7-2 to TRBJ2-1, with 8 bases fitting TRBD2. The receptor was derived from a girl aged 10 to 17 with multiple sclerosis. The source material was blood. The CDR3 protein is CASSLGWCGRTGYNEQFF. Written as DNA, the CDR3 is TGTGCCAGCAGCTTAGGGTGGTGCGGGAGGACTGGATACAATGAGCAGTTCTTC. Based on the CDR3 plus reference TRBV7-2 and TRBJ2-1, the full variable domain is GAGVSQSPSNKVTEKGKDVELRCDPISGHTALYWYRQSLGQGLEFLIYFQGNSAPDKSGLPSDRFSAERTGGSVSTLTIQRTQQEDSAVYLCASSLGWCGRTGYNEQFFGPGTRLTVL.